Listed below are T cell receptor beta chains from one sample, sequenced in a study of cytomegalovirus exposure and HLA in healthy donors. The table came from immunoSEQ multiplex PCR; TCRdb's copy has only in-frame clones and leaves some out. The sample yields 120,000 or so clones, 60% to 85% seen once. The material sequenced was PBMCs. The receptor source for this set is a woman in her thirties or forties in good health and CMV-seropositive. The CDR3 runs from the conserved cysteine through the conserved F or W. The D gene is left open where the match is weak. Clone size, where shown, is once, few, many, or a class for clones that have expanded.

j_call: TRBJ2-2; d_call: TRBD2; clone_size: .; v_call: TRBV7-2; cdr3_nt: TGTGCCAGCAGCCCGGGGGGCACCGGGGAGCTGTTTTTT; cdr3_aa: CASSPGGTGELFF
j_call: TRBJ2-5; d_call: TRBD1; clone_size: .; v_call: TRBV27; cdr3_nt: TGTGCCAGCCTGGACAGGTGGGGGGAGACCCAGTACTTC; cdr3_aa: CASLDRWGETQYF
j_call: TRBJ2-4; d_call: .; clone_size: once; v_call: TRBV18; cdr3_nt: TGTGCCAGCTCACCACCACAGACCAAAAACATTCAGTACTTC; cdr3_aa: CASSPPQTKNIQYF
j_call: TRBJ1-6; d_call: .; clone_size: .; v_call: TRBV25-1; cdr3_nt: TGTGCCAGCAGTGTCGGAGGGTCACCCCTCCACTTT; cdr3_aa: CASSVGGSPLHF
j_call: TRBJ2-7; d_call: TRBD2; clone_size: .; v_call: TRBV30; cdr3_nt: TGTGCCTGGACTAGCGGGAGGGCCTCTCGTTACGAGCAGTACTTC; cdr3_aa: CAWTSGRASRYEQYF
j_call: TRBJ2-6; d_call: TRBD1; clone_size: .; v_call: TRBV2; cdr3_nt: TGTGCCAGCAGAGGACAGGGGTCTGGGGCCAACGTCCTGACTTTC; cdr3_aa: CASRGQGSGANVLTF
j_call: TRBJ2-7; d_call: .; clone_size: .; v_call: TRBV9; cdr3_nt: TGTGCCAGCAGCGTAGATAGGGCAGGGGCTCCTGGGGAGCAGTACTTC; cdr3_aa: CASSVDRAGAPGEQYF
j_call: TRBJ2-7; d_call: .; clone_size: .; v_call: TRBV23-1; cdr3_nt: TGCGCCAGCAGTCAGAGGGTCGTTCGGCGGGGGCCAAACGAGCAGTACTTC; cdr3_aa: CASSQRVVRRGPNEQYF
j_call: TRBJ1-2; d_call: .; clone_size: .; v_call: TRBV30; cdr3_nt: TGTGCCTGGAGTACTGGGCTTCAAGTCGGCTACACCTTC; cdr3_aa: CAWSTGLQVGYTF
j_call: TRBJ2-1; d_call: TRBD1; clone_size: .; v_call: TRBV5-6; cdr3_nt: TGTGCCAGCAGCTGGACAGGACTGGGGAGCTCCTACAATGAGCAGTTCTTC; cdr3_aa: CASSWTGLGSSYNEQFF
j_call: TRBJ2-7; d_call: .; clone_size: .; v_call: TRBV10-3; cdr3_nt: TGTGCCATCAGTGACGGGCAGGGGTACGAGCAGTACTTC; cdr3_aa: CAISDGQGYEQYF
j_call: TRBJ1-1; d_call: .; clone_size: .; v_call: TRBV2; cdr3_nt: TGTGCCAGCGGGAGGGAGGGGGGGGACACTGAAGCTTTCTTT; cdr3_aa: CASGREGGDTEAFF
j_call: TRBJ2-5; d_call: TRBD1; clone_size: .; v_call: TRBV7-6; cdr3_nt: TGTGCCAGCAGTCCCTGGACAGGGAGGGAGACCCAGTACTTC; cdr3_aa: CASSPWTGRETQYF
j_call: TRBJ2-1; d_call: TRBD2; clone_size: .; v_call: TRBV7-3; cdr3_nt: TGTGCCAGCAGCGTACTAGCGGGGGGGCATGTTGAGCAGTTCTTC; cdr3_aa: CASSVLAGGHVEQFF
j_call: TRBJ1-6; d_call: TRBD1; clone_size: .; v_call: TRBV2; cdr3_nt: TGTGCCAGCAGTGACCAGGGGGTAGGTTCACCCCTCCACTTT; cdr3_aa: CASSDQGVGSPLHF
j_call: TRBJ1-2; d_call: TRBD1; clone_size: .; v_call: TRBV6-5; cdr3_nt: TGTGCCAGCAGTCCCTTCCAGGGGGATTATGGCTACACCTTC; cdr3_aa: CASSPFQGDYGYTF
j_call: TRBJ2-5; d_call: .; clone_size: .; v_call: TRBV23-1; cdr3_nt: TGCGCCAGCAGCCCGAGCAGGGGACGGGAGACCCAGTACTTC; cdr3_aa: CASSPSRGRETQYF
j_call: TRBJ2-1; d_call: TRBD2; clone_size: .; v_call: TRBV9; cdr3_nt: TGTGCCAGCAGCGTTCGGCTAGCGGGAGGGCCGCGGAATGAGCAGTTCTTC; cdr3_aa: CASSVRLAGGPRNEQFF
j_call: TRBJ2-1; d_call: .; clone_size: .; v_call: TRBV10-3; cdr3_nt: TGTGCCATCAGTGAGTTCGGGACTCACTCCTACAATGAGCAGTTCTTC; cdr3_aa: CAISEFGTHSYNEQFF
j_call: TRBJ1-1; d_call: .; clone_size: .; v_call: TRBV5-1; cdr3_nt: TGCGCCAGCAGCTTTCGACACGGCACTGAAGCTTTCTTT; cdr3_aa: CASSFRHGTEAFF
j_call: TRBJ2-7; d_call: .; clone_size: .; v_call: TRBV5-6; cdr3_nt: TGTGCCAGCAGCTTGCGAGGGTTGTACGAGCAGTACTTC; cdr3_aa: CASSLRGLYEQYF
j_call: TRBJ2-2; d_call: TRBD2; clone_size: .; v_call: TRBV19; cdr3_nt: TGTGCCAGTAGTAAAAGACTAGCGGGGAGCACCGGGGAGCTGTTTTTT; cdr3_aa: CASSKRLAGSTGELFF
j_call: TRBJ1-3; d_call: .; clone_size: .; v_call: TRBV4-1; cdr3_nt: TGCGCCAGCAGCCAAGGGACAGTCTCTGGAAACACCATATATTTT; cdr3_aa: CASSQGTVSGNTIYF
j_call: TRBJ1-5; d_call: .; clone_size: .; v_call: TRBV2; cdr3_nt: TGTGCCAGCAGCGTACAGGGCCTTAGCAATCAGCCCCAGCATTTT; cdr3_aa: CASSVQGLSNQPQHF
j_call: TRBJ1-2; d_call: .; clone_size: .; v_call: TRBV4-3; cdr3_nt: TGCGCCAGCAGCCAAGATACAGTCGACTATGGCTACACCTTC; cdr3_aa: CASSQDTVDYGYTF
j_call: TRBJ2-3; d_call: .; clone_size: once; v_call: TRBV5-4; cdr3_nt: TGTGCCAGCAGCTTAGACCGGGGTGATACGCAGTATTTT; cdr3_aa: CASSLDRGDTQYF
j_call: TRBJ2-1; d_call: .; clone_size: .; v_call: TRBV4-1; cdr3_nt: TGCGCCAGCAGCCAATTTCTCGGGAATGAGCAGTTCTTC; cdr3_aa: CASSQFLGNEQFF
j_call: TRBJ1-6; d_call: .; clone_size: .; v_call: TRBV2; cdr3_nt: TGTGCCAGCAGGACGATCGCGAACAGGAGATCTAATTCACCCCTCCACTTT; cdr3_aa: CASRTIANRRSNSPLHF
j_call: TRBJ1-4; d_call: TRBD1; clone_size: .; v_call: TRBV7-9; cdr3_nt: TGTGCCAGCAGCTCGGACAGGGGGAATGAAAAACTGTTTTTT; cdr3_aa: CASSSDRGNEKLFF
j_call: TRBJ2-1; d_call: TRBD2; clone_size: .; v_call: TRBV7-2; cdr3_nt: TGTGCCAGCAGCACAAGGACTAGCGGCTACAATGAGCAGTTCTTC; cdr3_aa: CASSTRTSGYNEQFF
j_call: TRBJ2-5; d_call: TRBD2; clone_size: .; v_call: TRBV5-1; cdr3_nt: TGCGCCAGCAGCTTGGAGTCTAGCGGACAGACCCAGTACTTC; cdr3_aa: CASSLESSGQTQYF
j_call: TRBJ2-5; d_call: .; clone_size: .; v_call: TRBV29-1; cdr3_nt: TGCAGCGTCGCAAGGGGGAAAGAGACCCAGTACTTC; cdr3_aa: CSVARGKETQYF
j_call: TRBJ2-1; d_call: TRBD2; clone_size: .; v_call: TRBV4-2; cdr3_nt: TGTGCCAGCAGCCAAGCCCTTGGGACTAGCGGGACCAATGAGCAGTTCTTC; cdr3_aa: CASSQALGTSGTNEQFF
j_call: TRBJ2-5; d_call: .; clone_size: .; v_call: TRBV7-7; cdr3_nt: TGTGCTAGCAGCCGCGGAGGTTCAGAGACCCAGTACTTC; cdr3_aa: CASSRGGSETQYF
j_call: TRBJ1-4; d_call: TRBD1; clone_size: few; v_call: TRBV10-3; cdr3_nt: TGTGCCATCAGTGATACAGGGGGCAGGACTGAAAAACTGTTTTTT; cdr3_aa: CAISDTGGRTEKLFF
j_call: TRBJ2-3; d_call: TRBD2; clone_size: .; v_call: TRBV15; cdr3_nt: TGTGCCACCAGCGTTGGGAGGGGAGATACGCAGTATTTT; cdr3_aa: CATSVGRGDTQYF
j_call: TRBJ1-1; d_call: .; clone_size: .; v_call: TRBV2; cdr3_nt: TGTGCCAGCCGTAGGAGGGAGAACACTGAAGCTTTCTTT; cdr3_aa: CASRRRENTEAFF
j_call: TRBJ1-2; d_call: .; clone_size: .; v_call: TRBV3-1/TRBV3-2; cdr3_nt: TGTGCCAGCAGCCTTTACAGACCCTTC; cdr3_aa: CASSLYRPF
j_call: TRBJ1-2; d_call: TRBD1; clone_size: few; v_call: TRBV18; cdr3_nt: TGTGCCAGCTCAACGGACAGGTCTTACTATGGCTACACCTTC; cdr3_aa: CASSTDRSYYGYTF
j_call: TRBJ1-2; d_call: .; clone_size: .; v_call: TRBV9; cdr3_nt: TGTGCCAGCAGCGTGGCGAGGTCAGGGCACTATGGCTACACCTTC; cdr3_aa: CASSVARSGHYGYTF
j_call: TRBJ2-2; d_call: TRBD1; clone_size: .; v_call: TRBV2; cdr3_nt: TGTGCCAGCAGTGAGTTGAGACAGGGGTACACCGGGGAGCTGTTTTTT; cdr3_aa: CASSELRQGYTGELFF
j_call: TRBJ2-7; d_call: .; clone_size: .; v_call: TRBV7-2; cdr3_nt: TGTGCCAGCAGCTTCCAGGGGAGTGGTTCCTACGAGCAGTACTTC; cdr3_aa: CASSFQGSGSYEQYF
j_call: TRBJ2-7; d_call: TRBD1; clone_size: .; v_call: TRBV6-5; cdr3_nt: TGTGCCAGCAGTTACGACAGACAGGGGGGAACCTACGAGCAGTACTTC; cdr3_aa: CASSYDRQGGTYEQYF
j_call: TRBJ2-5; d_call: TRBD1; clone_size: .; v_call: TRBV5-1; cdr3_nt: TGCGCCAGCAGCCCCACAGGGGCCCGAGAGAGCCAGTACTTC; cdr3_aa: CASSPTGARESQYF
j_call: TRBJ1-4; d_call: .; clone_size: .; v_call: TRBV11-1; cdr3_nt: TGTGCCAGCAGCCTCGCGGGTTCGGGCAAAGAAAAACTGTTTTTT; cdr3_aa: CASSLAGSGKEKLFF
j_call: TRBJ1-5; d_call: TRBD1; clone_size: .; v_call: TRBV6-1; cdr3_nt: TGTGCCAGCAGTGAGACAGGGAGTCAGCCCCAGCATTTT; cdr3_aa: CASSETGSQPQHF
j_call: TRBJ1-2; d_call: TRBD1; clone_size: .; v_call: TRBV6-5; cdr3_nt: TGTGCCAGCAGTTCCCGGACAGGGGCTGGCTACACCTTC; cdr3_aa: CASSSRTGAGYTF
j_call: TRBJ1-2; d_call: .; clone_size: .; v_call: TRBV7-8; cdr3_nt: TGTGCCAGCAGCCGGACGGCGGAGGCTAGCTATGGCTACACCTTC; cdr3_aa: CASSRTAEASYGYTF
j_call: TRBJ1-2; d_call: .; clone_size: few; v_call: TRBV7-9; cdr3_nt: TGTGCCAGCAGCTTAGCCATGAGTTCTTCCTATGGCTACACCTTC; cdr3_aa: CASSLAMSSSYGYTF
j_call: TRBJ2-1; d_call: .; clone_size: few; v_call: TRBV5-1; cdr3_nt: TGCGCCAGCAGCTTGGAAGGAGCCAAGGGGCACAATGAGCAGTTCTTC; cdr3_aa: CASSLEGAKGHNEQFF
j_call: TRBJ1-3; d_call: .; clone_size: .; v_call: TRBV7-9; cdr3_nt: TGTGCCAGCAGCCAGGCCGGTGGAGGAAACACCATATATTTT; cdr3_aa: CASSQAGGGNTIYF
j_call: TRBJ2-7; d_call: TRBD1; clone_size: .; v_call: TRBV2; cdr3_nt: TGTGCCAGCTGCCCGGGACAGGGTATCTACGAGCAGTACTTC; cdr3_aa: CASCPGQGIYEQYF